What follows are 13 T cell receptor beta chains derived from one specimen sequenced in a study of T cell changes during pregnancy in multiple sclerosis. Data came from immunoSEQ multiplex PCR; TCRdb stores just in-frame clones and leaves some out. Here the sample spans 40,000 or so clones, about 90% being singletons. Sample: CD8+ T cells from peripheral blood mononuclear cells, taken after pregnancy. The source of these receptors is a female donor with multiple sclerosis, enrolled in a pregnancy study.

CDR3 sequence: CASSSRDRALTEAFF. The CDR3 DNA reads TGTGCCAGCAGTTCCCGCGACAGGGCATTGACTGAAGCTTTCTTT. The V call is TRBV6-5, the J call TRBJ1-1; TRBD1 agrees at 7 bases. Germline-derived CDR1 and CDR2 are MNHEY and SVGAGI. The CDR3 runs to 15 residues. The J segment lost 5 bases and the V segment lost 4 bases, leaving 10 bases of the junction unmatched.

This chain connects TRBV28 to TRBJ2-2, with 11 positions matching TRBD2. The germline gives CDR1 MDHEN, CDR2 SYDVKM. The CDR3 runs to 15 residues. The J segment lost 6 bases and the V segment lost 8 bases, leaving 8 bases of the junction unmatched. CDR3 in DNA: TGTGCCAGCTTATCTAGCGGGGGGTTTGCCGGGGAGCTGTTTTTT. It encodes CASLSSGGFAGELFF.

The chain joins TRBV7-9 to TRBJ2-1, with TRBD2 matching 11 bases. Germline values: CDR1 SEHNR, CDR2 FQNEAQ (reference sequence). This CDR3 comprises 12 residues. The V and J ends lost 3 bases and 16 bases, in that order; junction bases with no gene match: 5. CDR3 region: CASSFSGRAEFF. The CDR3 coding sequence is TGTGCCAGCAGCTTTAGCGGGAGGGCTGAATTCTTC.

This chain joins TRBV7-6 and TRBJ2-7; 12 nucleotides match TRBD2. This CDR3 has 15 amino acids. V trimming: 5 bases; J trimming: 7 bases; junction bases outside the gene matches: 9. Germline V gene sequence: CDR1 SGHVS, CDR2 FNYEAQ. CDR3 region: CASSPPGLAGGEQYF. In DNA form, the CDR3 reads TGTGCCAGCAGCCCGCCGGGACTAGCGGGTGGAGAGCAGTACTTC. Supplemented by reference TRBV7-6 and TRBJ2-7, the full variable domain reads GAGVSQSPRYKVTKRGQDVALRCDPISGHVSLYWYRQALGQGPEFLTYFNYEAQQDKSGLPNDRFSAERPEGSISTLTIQRTEQRDSAMYRCASSPPGLAGGEQYFGPGTRLTVT.

As DNA, the CDR3 is TGTGCCAGCAGCTTACTAGCGGGCAGCACAGATACGCAGTATTTT. This gives the protein CASSLLAGSTDTQYF. V is TRBV7-3 and J is TRBJ2-3, with 8 bases fitting TRBD2. CDR1 is SGHTA and CDR2 is FQGTGA in the germline V gene. V shed 2 bases and J 0 bases; nucleotides not matched to a gene: 1. The CDR3 loop spans 15 amino acids.

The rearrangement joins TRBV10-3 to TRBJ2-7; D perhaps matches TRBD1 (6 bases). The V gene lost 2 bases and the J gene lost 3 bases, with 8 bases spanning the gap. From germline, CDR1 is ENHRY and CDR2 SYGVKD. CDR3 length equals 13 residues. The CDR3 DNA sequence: TGTGCCATCAGTGAGGACAGGCGCTACGAGCAGTACTTC. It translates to CAISEDRRYEQYF.

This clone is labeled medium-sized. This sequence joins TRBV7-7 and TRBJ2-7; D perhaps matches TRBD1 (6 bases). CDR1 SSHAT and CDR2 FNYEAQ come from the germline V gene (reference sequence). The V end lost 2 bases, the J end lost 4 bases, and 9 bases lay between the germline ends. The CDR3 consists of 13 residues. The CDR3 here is CASSLFQGYEQYF. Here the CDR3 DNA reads TGTGCCAGCAGCTTATTCCAGGGGTACGAGCAGTACTTC.

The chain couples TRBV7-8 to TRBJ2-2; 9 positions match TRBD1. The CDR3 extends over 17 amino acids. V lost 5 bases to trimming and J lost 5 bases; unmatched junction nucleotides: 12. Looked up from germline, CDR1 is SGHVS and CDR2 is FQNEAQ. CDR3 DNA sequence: TGTGCCAGCAGCAATCCCGGTGGGACAGGGCTGACCGGGGAGCTGTTTTTT. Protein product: CASSNPGGTGLTGELFF.

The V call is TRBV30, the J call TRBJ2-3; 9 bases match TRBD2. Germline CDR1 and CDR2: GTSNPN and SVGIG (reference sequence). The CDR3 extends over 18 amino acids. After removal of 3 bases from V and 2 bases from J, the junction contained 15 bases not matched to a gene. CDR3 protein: CAWRGDGGRAQFTDTQYF. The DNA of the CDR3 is TGTGCCTGGAGGGGCGATGGCGGGAGGGCCCAATTCACAGATACGCAGTATTTT.

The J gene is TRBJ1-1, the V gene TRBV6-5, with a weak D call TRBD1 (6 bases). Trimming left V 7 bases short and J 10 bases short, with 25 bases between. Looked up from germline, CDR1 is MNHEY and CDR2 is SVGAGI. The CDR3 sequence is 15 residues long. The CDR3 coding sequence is TGTGCCAGCACTCCTCGCGACAGGATCCTCGAAAGAGCTTTCTTT. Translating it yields CASTPRDRILERAFF.

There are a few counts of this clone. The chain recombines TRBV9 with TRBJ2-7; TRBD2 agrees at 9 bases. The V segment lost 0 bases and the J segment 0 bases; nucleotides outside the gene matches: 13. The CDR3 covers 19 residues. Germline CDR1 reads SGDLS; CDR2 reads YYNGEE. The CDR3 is CASSVESDTLAGASYEQYF. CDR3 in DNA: TGTGCCAGCAGCGTAGAGTCCGACACCTTAGCGGGGGCCTCCTACGAGCAGTACTTC.

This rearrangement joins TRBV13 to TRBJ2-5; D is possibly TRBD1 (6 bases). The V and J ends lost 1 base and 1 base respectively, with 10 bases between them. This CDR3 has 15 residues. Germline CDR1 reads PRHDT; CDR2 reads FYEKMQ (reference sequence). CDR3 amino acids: CASSLAGQLQETQYF. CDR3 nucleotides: TGTGCCAGCAGCTTAGCTGGACAGCTCCAAGAGACCCAGTACTTC.

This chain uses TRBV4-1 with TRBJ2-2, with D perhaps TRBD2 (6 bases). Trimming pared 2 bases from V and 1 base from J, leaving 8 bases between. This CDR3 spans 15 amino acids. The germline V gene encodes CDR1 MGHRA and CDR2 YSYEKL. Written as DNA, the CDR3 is TGCGCCAGCAGCCAACGCGGGGTGAACACCGGGGAGCTGTTTTTT. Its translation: CASSQRGVNTGELFF.